The clone carrying this T cell receptor beta chain is judged large. Its antigen is as yet unknown. Here immunoSEQ multiplex PCR was the method, and the copy in TCRdb shows in-frame clones only, minus some. Altogether about 1,200 clones are present, roughly 12% being singletons, with the ten largest covering 20% to 30%. This entry is derived from a study of tumour-infiltrating T cells in Burkitt lymphoma. Study overall: The Burkitt lymphoma cohort spanned all epidemiological subtypes.

General study points: Several public clonotypes recurred in numerous Burkitt lymphoma patients.

The length of the CDR3 is 14 residues. Germline V gene lookup returns CDR1 MGHDK and CDR2 SYGVNS. V trimming: 5 bases; J trimming: 5 bases; junction bases outside the gene matches: 8. This chain uses TRBV25-1 with TRBJ2-5; the match to TRBD2 covers 7 bases. This receptor was taken from a human donor with Burkitt lymphoma. The sequencing sample was made of tumor tissue. The chain's CDR3 is CASSNTGGFETQYF. The CDR3 bases are TGTGCCAGCAGTAATACGGGGGGATTTGAGACCCAGTACTTC.